A single sample gave rise to the 2 T cell receptor beta chains below, sequenced in a study of T cells after yellow fever vaccination. Via MiXCR, TCRdb re-called the 5' RACE reads, giving one row per CDR3 protein. This sample yields around 310,000 distinct CDR3 sequences, of which around 3.6% are seen a single time; about a quarter belongs to the top ten. The sample consisted of PBMCs, taken on the day of the yellow fever booster vaccination. The receptors here all came from a man between 18 and 35 years old who received the YFV17D yellow fever vaccine.

This clonotype has ten or more counts. J is TRBJ2-1 and V is TRBV9; D may be TRBD2 (5 bases). V lost 0 bases, J lost 7 bases, and 14 bases lay in between. Per the germline V gene, CDR1 is SGDLS and CDR2 is YYNGEE. The CDR3 is 15 residues long. Written as DNA, the CDR3 is TGTGCCAGCAGCGTAGGGCACGGGCGGGCGAATGAGCAGTTCTTC. It encodes CASSVGHGRANEQFF. The full variable domain, its missing parts supplied by reference TRBV9 and TRBJ2-1, is DSGVTQTPKHLITATGQRVTLRCSPRSGDLSVYWYQQSLDQGLQFLIQYYNGEERAKGNILERFSAQQFPDLHSELNLSSLELGDSALYFCASSVGHGRANEQFFGPGTRLTVL.

This clonotype was recorded many times. The V and J genes are TRBV5-6 and TRBJ2-2; the match to TRBD1 covers 8 bases. The length of the CDR3 is 16 residues. J lost 1 base, V lost 3 bases, and 5 bases had no gene match. From germline, CDR1 is SGHDT and CDR2 YYEEEE. The CDR3, as DNA: TGTGCCAGCAGCTCGGCCGGGACAGGGAACACCGGGGAGCTGTTTTTT. As protein: CASSSAGTGNTGELFF.